This T cell receptor beta chain was sequenced in a study of blood T cells in healthy people across ages. Points from the study as a whole: Greater diversity and more naive CD4+ cells were seen in long-lived donors than in aged donors. Bulk PBMC profiling left naive and antigen-experienced comparisons inconclusive. With donor CMV status unknown, expanded clonotype changes were possibly confounded.

The authors ran a second PCR of roughly 6 to 12 cycles using a sample-barcoded 5' primer and a J-beta primer mix. TCRdb fed the 5' RACE reads into MiXCR, producing one record per CDR3 protein. Altogether approximately 1.5 million distinct CDR3 sequences are present, roughly 43% being singletons, with the ten largest covering around 4%. Of note for this clonotype: The antigen remains unidentified.

V gave up 7 bases and J gave up 8 bases; unmatched junction bases: 14. CDR3 length: 15 residues. Germline lookup yields CDR1 SEHNR and CDR2 FQNEAQ (reference sequence). The receptor's source is a woman aged 18 to 35 in good health. This sequence joins TRBV7-9 and TRBJ2-1; 7 bases fit TRBD2. The sequencing sample was made of blood. The chain's CDR3 is CASTQATSYHDEQFF. The CDR3 DNA reads TGTGCCAGCACCCAGGCGACTAGCTATCACGATGAGCAGTTCTTC.